The entry below gives a single T cell receptor (beta chain) sequence along with its context. These data are taken from a study of blood T cell repertoires in COVID-19. Whole-study context: Both acute and convalescent COVID-19 samples were obtained from the United States, Italy and Spain. Sources were T cells, B-cell-depleted T cells, or PBMCs; the material itself was cDNA or gDNA.

V was pared by 4 bases and J by 3 bases, with 10 bases between. This CDR3 comprises 14 residues. CDR1 MNHEY and CDR2 SVGEGT come from the germline V gene. Study processing details: Reference gene primer amplification yielded estimated nucleated cell counts. The repertoire was sequenced with immunoSEQ multiplex PCR; TCRdb's copy has only in-frame clones and lacks some. Clone size and V and J calls were adopted from that table, with D and trimming inferred from the DNA. In the table there are about 140,000 clones, about 84% of which are singletons. This TCR derives from a human donor in a cohort sampled during active COVID-19. This sequence joins TRBV6-2 or TRBV6-3 and TRBJ2-1; a weak D match, TRBD2 (5 bases). Sequenced input: peripheral blood. CDR3 coding DNA: TGTGCCAGCAGTTGGAGGACTTTCTACAATGAGCAGTTCTTC. Encoded protein: CASSWRTFYNEQFF.